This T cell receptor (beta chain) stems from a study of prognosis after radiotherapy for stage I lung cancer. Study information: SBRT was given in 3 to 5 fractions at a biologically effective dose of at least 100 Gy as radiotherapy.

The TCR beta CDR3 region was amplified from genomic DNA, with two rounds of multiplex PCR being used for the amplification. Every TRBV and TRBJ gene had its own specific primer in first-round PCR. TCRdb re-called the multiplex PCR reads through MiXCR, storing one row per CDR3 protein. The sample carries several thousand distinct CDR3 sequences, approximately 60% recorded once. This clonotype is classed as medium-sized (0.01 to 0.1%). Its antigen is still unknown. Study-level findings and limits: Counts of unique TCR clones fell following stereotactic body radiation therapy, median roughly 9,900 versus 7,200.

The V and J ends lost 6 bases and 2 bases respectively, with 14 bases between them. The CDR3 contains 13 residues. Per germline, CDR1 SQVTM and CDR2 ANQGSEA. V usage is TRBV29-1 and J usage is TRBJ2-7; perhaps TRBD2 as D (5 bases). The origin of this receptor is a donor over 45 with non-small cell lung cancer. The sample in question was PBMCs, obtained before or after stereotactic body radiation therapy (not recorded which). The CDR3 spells CSVAPGFTYEQYF. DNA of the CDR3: TGCAGCGTAGCTCCGGGGTTTACCTACGAGCAGTACTTC.